This TCR beta chain was profiled in a study of blood T cell repertoires in COVID-19. In the study overall: From the United States, Italy and Spain came samples of acute and convalescent COVID-19. Sample material is recorded as cDNA or gDNA derived from T cells, B-cell-depleted T cells, or PBMCs.

Germline values: CDR1 MNHNY, CDR2 SVGAGI (reference sequence). This CDR3 has 16 residues. The J segment lost 0 bases and the V segment lost 6 bases, leaving 11 bases of the junction unmatched. This clone showed up just once. In the original workflow: The authors estimated nucleated cell counts from reference gene primer amplification. Sequencing was performed with immunoSEQ multiplex PCR; in TCRdb, only in-frame clones are kept and a portion is missing. D and trimming come from the DNA, and the V and J calls and clone size come from that table. The sample records about 24,000 clones, approximately 91% being singletons.

Specimen: peripheral blood. This clonotype was sampled from a woman between 70 and 85 years old with active COVID-19. The V and J genes are TRBV6-6 and TRBJ2-7, with 7 positions matching TRBD1. The CDR3 spells CASSHHRGERSYEQYF. The CDR3 region has the DNA TGTGCCAGCAGCCATCACAGGGGCGAACGCTCCTACGAGCAGTACTTC.